This T cell receptor beta chain was sequenced for a study of blood T cell repertoires in COVID-19. Study-level background: Both acute and convalescent COVID-19 samples were obtained from the United States, Italy and Spain. The cDNA or gDNA used as material had been derived from T cells, B-cell-depleted T cells, or PBMCs.

Original data processing: Amplified reference gene primers provided the basis for estimating nucleated cell counts. Measured with immunoSEQ multiplex PCR; TCRdb has only the in-frame clones, and not every one. Clonal size and the V and J genes are those of that table, whereas D and trimming came from the DNA. The profile shows around 160,000 clones, approximately 80% of them singletons. The sequence was collected from an elderly woman with acute or convalescent COVID-19. Sequencing input: peripheral blood.

CDR3 nucleotides: TGCGCCAGCAGACTTGAGAGCTCTGGAAACACCATATATTTT. Its translation: CASRLESSGNTIYF. The V and J genes are TRBV5-1 and TRBJ1-3; no reliable D call. Trimming left V 5 bases short and J 0 bases short, with 9 bases between. CDR1 and CDR2 from the germline V gene are SGHRS and YFSETQ. The CDR3 loop spans 14 amino acids.